These 2 T cell receptor beta chains were all obtained from the same sample, sequenced in a study of T cells in Graves' hyperthyroidism and ophthalmopathy. Amplification targeted TCR beta CDR3 regions from RNA transcripts. HTBI primers were employed in a first-round RT-PCR of the TCR CDR3. MiXCR was run by TCRdb on the multiplex PCR reads, yielding one entry per CDR3 protein. This table holds around 300,000 distinct CDR3 sequences, approximately 20% found once. The sample comprised blood. The source of these receptors is a man aged 25-45 years with Graves' ophthalmopathy.

In its sample, this clonotype was seen a few times. V usage is TRBV2 and J usage is TRBJ2-1; D perhaps matches TRBD2 (6 bases). This CDR3 has 12 amino acids. Trimming removed 7 bases at V and 7 bases at J, with 11 bases between. Germline CDR1 is SNHLY and CDR2 is FYNNEI. For the CDR3, the DNA is TGTGCCAGCAAGGGAGGCGGAAATGAGCAGTTCTTC. Amino acids: CASKGGGNEQFF.

The rearrangement joins TRBV6-2 or TRBV6-3 to TRBJ2-7, with D perhaps given as TRBD1 or TRBD2 (6 bases each). The CDR3 loop spans 14 amino acids. V lost 6 bases and J 4 bases, leaving 16 bases between the germline ends. Germline loops: CDR1 MNHEY, CDR2 SVGEGT. The DNA of the CDR3 is TGTGCCAGCAGCCCCGGGGGCAGACTGTACGAGCAGTACTTC. This codes for CASSPGGRLYEQYF.